Listed here are 22 T cell receptor beta chains from one sample, sequenced in a study of T cell clusters in autoimmune cytopenias. TRB amplification used approximately 0.25 ug of peripheral blood genomic DNA. Multiplex touch-down PCR amplified TRB using TRB-A and TRB-B pools in one tube. With the multiplex PCR reads reprocessed, TCRdb shows one record per CDR3 protein and no DNA. The table for this sample gives 6,000 to 8,000 distinct CDR3 sequences. A further study also used this sample, focusing on T cell repertoires in aging, cancer and after chemotherapy.

Sequencing was performed on peripheral blood. All receptors come from a human donor in good health.

This clonotype counts as medium-sized by frequency. The rearrangement uses TRBV29-1 and TRBJ2-3; lacking DNA, the TRBD2 call made by TCRdb goes unchecked. Germline CDR1 is SQVTM and CDR2 is ANQGSEA. This CDR3 has 17 residues. The CDR3 is CSVEGPGRTSGIDTQYF.

V and J are TRBV20-1 and TRBJ2-6; the TCRdb D gene call, TRBD2, has no DNA to confirm it. This CDR3 comprises 14 residues. Germline loops: CDR1 DFQATT, CDR2 SNEGSKA (reference sequence). The CDR3 protein is CSARDGGGANVLTF.

This chain joins TRBV5-6 and TRBJ2-7; TCRdb calls TRBD1, which cannot be checked without DNA. CDR1 and CDR2 from the germline V gene are SGHDT and YYEEEE. The CDR3 sequence is 13 residues long. This CDR3 reads CATTRAGVYEQYF.

The chain carries TRBV18 and TRBJ2-7; TCRdb picks TRBD1, but there is no DNA to check that call. From germline, CDR1 is KGHSH and CDR2 LQKENI. This CDR3 contains 15 residues. The CDR3 spells CASSPFSRTAREQYF.

CDR3 amino acids: CATKDRGTDTQYF. The chain is built from TRBV19 and TRBJ2-3; TCRdb's D call of TRBD1 is untestable without DNA. The germline V gene has CDR1 LNHDA and CDR2 SQIVND (reference sequence). CDR3 size: 13 residues.

CDR3 loop: CASSLGVGGQPQHF. The V gene is TRBV5-6, the J gene TRBJ1-5. CDR3 size: 14 residues. CDR1 and CDR2 (germline): SGHDT, YYEEEE.

This chain connects TRBV18 to TRBJ2-5; lacking DNA, the TRBD1 call made by TCRdb goes unchecked. The CDR3 contains 17 residues. CDR1 KGHSH and CDR2 LQKENI come from the germline V gene. The chain's CDR3 is CASSPRAGNVAGETQYF. Based on the CDR3 plus reference TRBV18 and TRBJ2-5, the full variable domain is NAGVMQNPRHLVRRRGQEARLRCSPMKGHSHVYWYRQLPEEGLKFMVYLQKENIIDESGMPKERFSAEFPKEGPSILRIQQVVRGDSAAYFCASSPRAGNVAGETQYFGPGTRLLVL.

V and J are TRBV5-6 and TRBJ2-5; there is no DNA to check the TCRdb D call of TRBD2. Germline-derived CDR1 and CDR2 are SGHDT and YYEEEE. The CDR3 runs 14 residues. The chain's CDR3 is CASSFWAVRWTQYF.

The chain is built from TRBV19 and TRBJ2-5; TCRdb lists TRBD2, though no DNA is available to test this call. The CDR3 totals 14 residues. CDR1 is LNHDA, CDR2 SQIVND, per germline (reference sequence). The CDR3: CASSNGGSEETQYF.

This rearrangement joins TRBV6-1 to TRBJ2-1; TCRdb reports TRBD1, a call that lacks DNA to check it against. The germline V gene has CDR1 MNHNS and CDR2 SASEGT. The CDR3 consists of 15 residues. The CDR3 protein is CASSEGQGPNNEQFF.

The genes are TRBV6-4 and TRBJ2-3; TCRdb selects TRBD1, and the lack of DNA leaves this call unchecked. Germline V lookup: CDR1 MRHNA, CDR2 SNTAGT. The CDR3 is 15 residues long. The chain's CDR3 is CASSPGTGSTDTQYF.

The CDR3 spells CASSLSPTLNTEAFF. The chain recombines TRBV5-6 with TRBJ1-1. Per the germline V gene, CDR1 is SGHDT and CDR2 is YYEEEE. This CDR3 comprises 15 residues.

The chain combines TRBV6-1 with TRBJ2-1; checking the TCRdb D call of TRBD1 is not possible without DNA. The CDR3 extends over 15 amino acids. Germline V CDR1 and CDR2: MNHNS, SASEGT. The CDR3: CASSSTGGSYNEQFF.

The chain couples TRBV5-4 to TRBJ2-3. Per germline, CDR1 SGHNT and CDR2 YYREEE (reference sequence). This CDR3 has 16 residues. The chain's CDR3 is CASSLPLSRDTDTQYF.

The genes are TRBV27 and TRBJ2-7; the TRBD2 assignment by TCRdb is unverifiable without DNA. CDR1 MNHEY and CDR2 SMNVEV come from the germline V gene (reference sequence). The CDR3 runs 14 residues. The CDR3 loop reads CASSFSSSRREQYF.

The chain links TRBV29-1 to TRBJ2-2; TCRdb reports TRBD2, a call that lacks DNA to check it against. CDR1 is SQVTM and CDR2 is ANQGSEA in the germline V gene. The CDR3 extends over 14 amino acids. CDR3 in amino acids: CSVDGRDGTGELFF.

V gene TRBV5-4 combines with J gene TRBJ2-7; lacking DNA, the TRBD2 call made by TCRdb goes unchecked. Per germline, CDR1 SGHNT and CDR2 YYREEE (reference sequence). The CDR3 totals 16 residues. CDR3 region: CVSSLSRLAGDYEQYF.

The V and J genes are TRBV13 and TRBJ2-2. Germline CDR1 and CDR2: PRHDT and FYEKMQ (reference sequence). This CDR3 has 13 residues. The CDR3 protein is CASIQGTAGELFF.

The rearrangement uses TRBV12-3 or TRBV12-4 and TRBJ2-2; TCRdb calls TRBD1, which cannot be checked without DNA. The CDR3 loop spans 15 amino acids. CDR3 residues: CASSTRTANTGELFF.

The genes are TRBV5-6 and TRBJ2-4; TCRdb lists TRBD1, though no DNA is available to test this call. This CDR3 is 14 amino acids long. Germline CDR1 is SGHDT and CDR2 is YYEEEE. The CDR3 sequence: CASSLEGSPNIQYF.

V usage is TRBV5-4 and J usage is TRBJ1-4. The CDR3 is 14 amino acids. Germline-derived CDR1 and CDR2 are SGHNT and YYREEE (reference sequence). The chain's CDR3 is CASSVDRANEKLFF.

The chain links TRBV30 to TRBJ2-5; TCRdb indicates TRBD1, and absent DNA this call remains unverified. In germline, CDR1 is GTSNPN, CDR2 SVGIG (reference sequence). The CDR3 length is 15 residues. The CDR3 loop is CAWSGRQGKRETQYF. Looking up the rest from reference TRBV30 and TRBJ2-5 gives the full variable domain: SQTIHQWPATLVQPVGSPLSLECTVEGTSNPNLYWYRQAAGRGLQLLFYSVGIGQISSEVPQNLSASRPQDRQFILSSKKLLLSDSGFYLCAWSGRQGKRETQYFGPGTRLLVL.